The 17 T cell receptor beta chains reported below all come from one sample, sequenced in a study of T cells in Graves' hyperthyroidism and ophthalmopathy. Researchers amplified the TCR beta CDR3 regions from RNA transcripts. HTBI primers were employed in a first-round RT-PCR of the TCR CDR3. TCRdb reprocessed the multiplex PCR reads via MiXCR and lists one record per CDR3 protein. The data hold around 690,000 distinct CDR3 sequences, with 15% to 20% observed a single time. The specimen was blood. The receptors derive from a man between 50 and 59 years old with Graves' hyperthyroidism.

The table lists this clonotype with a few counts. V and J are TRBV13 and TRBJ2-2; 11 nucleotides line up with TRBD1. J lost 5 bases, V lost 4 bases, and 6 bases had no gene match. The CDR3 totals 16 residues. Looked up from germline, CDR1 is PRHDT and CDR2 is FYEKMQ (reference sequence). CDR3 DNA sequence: TGTGCCAGCAGCTCTCGGACAGGGGGCCGGACCGGGGAGCTGTTTTTT. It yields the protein CASSSRTGGRTGELFF.

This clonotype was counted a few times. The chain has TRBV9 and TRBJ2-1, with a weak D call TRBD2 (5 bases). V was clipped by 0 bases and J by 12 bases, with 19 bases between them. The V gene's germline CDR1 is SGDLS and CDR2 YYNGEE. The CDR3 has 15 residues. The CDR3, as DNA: TGTGCCAGCAGCGTAGACTACTCACGGTTTGAGGGGCAGTTCTTC. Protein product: CASSVDYSRFEGQFF.

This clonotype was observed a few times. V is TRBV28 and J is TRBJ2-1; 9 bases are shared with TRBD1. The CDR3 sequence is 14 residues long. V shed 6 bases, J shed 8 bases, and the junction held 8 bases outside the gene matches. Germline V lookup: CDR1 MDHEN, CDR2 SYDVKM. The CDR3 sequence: CASSSGQGIDEQFF. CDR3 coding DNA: TGTGCCAGCAGCTCCGGACAGGGGATCGATGAGCAGTTCTTC.

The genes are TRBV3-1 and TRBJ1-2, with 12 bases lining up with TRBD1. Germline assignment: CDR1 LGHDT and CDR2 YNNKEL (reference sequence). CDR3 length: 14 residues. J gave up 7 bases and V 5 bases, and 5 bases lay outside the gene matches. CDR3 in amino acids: CASSSGQGAPGYTF. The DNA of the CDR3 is TGTGCCAGCAGCTCGGGACAGGGGGCTCCTGGCTACACCTTC.

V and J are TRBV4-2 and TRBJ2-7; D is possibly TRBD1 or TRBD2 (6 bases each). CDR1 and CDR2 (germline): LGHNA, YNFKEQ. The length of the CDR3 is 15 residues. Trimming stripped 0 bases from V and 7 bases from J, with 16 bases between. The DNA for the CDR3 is TGTGCCAGCAGCCAAGATGTCCGGGGGCTAAGGGAGCAGTACTTC. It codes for CASSQDVRGLREQYF.

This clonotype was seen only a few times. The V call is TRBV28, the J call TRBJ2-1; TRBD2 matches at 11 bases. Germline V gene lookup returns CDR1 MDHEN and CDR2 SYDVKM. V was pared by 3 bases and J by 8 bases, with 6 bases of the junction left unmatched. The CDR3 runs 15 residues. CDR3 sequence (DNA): TGTGCCAGCAGTTTCGGGCTAGCGGGAGGCTATGAGCAGTTCTTC. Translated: CASSFGLAGGYEQFF.

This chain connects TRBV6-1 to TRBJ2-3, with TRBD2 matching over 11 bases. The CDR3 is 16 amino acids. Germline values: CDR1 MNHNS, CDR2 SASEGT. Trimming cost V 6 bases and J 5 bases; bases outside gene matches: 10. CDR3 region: CASSVASTSGGDTQYF. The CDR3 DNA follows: TGTGCCAGCAGCGTAGCTTCAACTAGCGGGGGAGATACGCAGTATTTT.

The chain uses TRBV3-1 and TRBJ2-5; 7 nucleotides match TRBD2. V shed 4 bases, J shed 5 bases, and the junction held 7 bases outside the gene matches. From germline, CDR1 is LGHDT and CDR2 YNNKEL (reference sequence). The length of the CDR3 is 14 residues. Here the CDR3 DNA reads TGTGCCAGCAGCCTGGCGGGAGCGAGGGAGACCCAGTACTTC. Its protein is CASSLAGARETQYF.

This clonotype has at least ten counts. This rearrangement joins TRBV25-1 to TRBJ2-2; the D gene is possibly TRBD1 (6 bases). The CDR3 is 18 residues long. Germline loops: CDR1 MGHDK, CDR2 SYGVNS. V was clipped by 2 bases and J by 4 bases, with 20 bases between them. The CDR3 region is CASSEGIWTARGTGELFF. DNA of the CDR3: TGTGCCAGCAGTGAAGGTATTTGGACAGCAAGGGGCACCGGGGAGCTGTTTTTT.

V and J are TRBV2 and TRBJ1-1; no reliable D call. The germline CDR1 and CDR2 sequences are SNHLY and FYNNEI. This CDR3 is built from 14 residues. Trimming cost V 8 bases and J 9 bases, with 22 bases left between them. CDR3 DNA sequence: TGTGCCAGCTCACCACCTACTCAGAGGGATAAAGCTTTCTTT. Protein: CASSPPTQRDKAFF.

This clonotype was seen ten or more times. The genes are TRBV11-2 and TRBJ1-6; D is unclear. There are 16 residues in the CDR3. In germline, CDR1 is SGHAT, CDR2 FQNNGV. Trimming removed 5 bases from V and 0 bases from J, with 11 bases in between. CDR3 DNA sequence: TGTGCCAGCAGCAAGCGGTCGAGCTCCTATAATTCACCCCTCCACTTT. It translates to CASSKRSSSYNSPLHF.

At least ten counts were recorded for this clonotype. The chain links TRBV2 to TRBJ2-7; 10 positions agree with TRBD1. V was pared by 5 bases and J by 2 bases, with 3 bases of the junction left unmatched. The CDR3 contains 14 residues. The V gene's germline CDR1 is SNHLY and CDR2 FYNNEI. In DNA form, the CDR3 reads TGTGCCAGCAGTAGACAGGGGGCTACCTACGAGCAGTACTTC. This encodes CASSRQGATYEQYF.

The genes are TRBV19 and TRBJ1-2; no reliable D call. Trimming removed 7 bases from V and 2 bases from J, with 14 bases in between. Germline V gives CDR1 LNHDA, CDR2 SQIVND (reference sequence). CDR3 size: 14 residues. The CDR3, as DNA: TGTGCCAGTAAAGCCTCCGGGATAAACTATGGCTACACCTTC. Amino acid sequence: CASKASGINYGYTF.

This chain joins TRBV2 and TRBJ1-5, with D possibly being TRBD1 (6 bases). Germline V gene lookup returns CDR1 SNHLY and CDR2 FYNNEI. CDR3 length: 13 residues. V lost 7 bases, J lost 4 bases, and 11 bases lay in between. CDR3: CASTRDINQPQHF. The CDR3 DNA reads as TGTGCCAGCACTAGGGACATAAATCAGCCCCAGCATTTT.

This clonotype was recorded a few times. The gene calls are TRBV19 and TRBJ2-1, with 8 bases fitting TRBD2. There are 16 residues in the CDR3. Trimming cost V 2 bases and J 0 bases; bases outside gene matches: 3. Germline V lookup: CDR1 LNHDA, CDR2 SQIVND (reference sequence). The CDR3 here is CASSITSGRSYNEQFF. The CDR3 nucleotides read TGTGCCAGTAGTATAACTAGCGGACGCTCCTACAATGAGCAGTTCTTC.

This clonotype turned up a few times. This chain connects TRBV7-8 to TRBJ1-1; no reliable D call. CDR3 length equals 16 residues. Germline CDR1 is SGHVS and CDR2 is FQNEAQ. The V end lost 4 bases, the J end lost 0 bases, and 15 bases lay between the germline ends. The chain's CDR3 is CASSSGVSRVNTEAFF. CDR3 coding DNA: TGTGCCAGCAGCTCTGGAGTCTCCCGAGTGAACACTGAAGCTTTCTTT.

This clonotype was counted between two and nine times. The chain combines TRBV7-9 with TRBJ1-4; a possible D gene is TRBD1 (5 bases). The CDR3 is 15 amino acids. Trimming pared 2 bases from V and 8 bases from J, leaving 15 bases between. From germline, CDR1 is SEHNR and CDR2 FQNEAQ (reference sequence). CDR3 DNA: TGTGCCAGCAGCTTATCAGGGCAGGGAGACGAAAAACTGTTTTTT. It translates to CASSLSGQGDEKLFF. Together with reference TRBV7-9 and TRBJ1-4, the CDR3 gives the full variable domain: DTGVSQNPRHKITKRGQNVTFRCDPISEHNRLYWYRQTLGQGPEFLTYFQNEAQLEKSRLLSDRFSAERPKGSFSTLEIQRTEQGDSAMYLCASSLSGQGDEKLFFGSGTQLSVL.